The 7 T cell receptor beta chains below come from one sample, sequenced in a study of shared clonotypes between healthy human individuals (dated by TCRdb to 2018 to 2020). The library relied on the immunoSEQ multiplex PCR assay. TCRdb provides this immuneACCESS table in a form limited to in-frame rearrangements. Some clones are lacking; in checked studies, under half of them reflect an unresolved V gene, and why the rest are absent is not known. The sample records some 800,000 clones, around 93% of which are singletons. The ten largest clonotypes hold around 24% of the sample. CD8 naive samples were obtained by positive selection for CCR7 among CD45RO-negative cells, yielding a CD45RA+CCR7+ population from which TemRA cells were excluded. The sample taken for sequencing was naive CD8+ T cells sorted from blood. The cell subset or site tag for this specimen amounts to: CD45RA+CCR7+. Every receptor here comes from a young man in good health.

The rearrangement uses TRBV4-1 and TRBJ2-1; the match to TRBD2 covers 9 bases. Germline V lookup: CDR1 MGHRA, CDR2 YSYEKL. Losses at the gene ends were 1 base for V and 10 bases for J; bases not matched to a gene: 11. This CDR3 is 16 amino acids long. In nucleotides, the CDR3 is TGCGCCAGCAGCCAAGTTTCTAGCGGGATGGATAGGGAGCAGTTCTTC. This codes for CASSQVSSGMDREQFF.

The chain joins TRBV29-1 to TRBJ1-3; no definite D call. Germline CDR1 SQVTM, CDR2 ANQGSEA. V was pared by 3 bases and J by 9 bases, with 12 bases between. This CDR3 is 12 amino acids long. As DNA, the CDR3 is TGCAGCGTTGACGGGGATCGGGGCACCATATATTTT. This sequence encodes CSVDGDRGTIYF.

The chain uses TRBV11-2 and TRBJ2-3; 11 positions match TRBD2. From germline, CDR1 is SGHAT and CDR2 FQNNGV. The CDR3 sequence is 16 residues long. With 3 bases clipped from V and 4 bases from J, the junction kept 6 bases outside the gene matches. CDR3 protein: CASSFLSGRGADTQYF. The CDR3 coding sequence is TGTGCCAGCAGCTTCCTTAGCGGGAGGGGAGCAGATACGCAGTATTTT.

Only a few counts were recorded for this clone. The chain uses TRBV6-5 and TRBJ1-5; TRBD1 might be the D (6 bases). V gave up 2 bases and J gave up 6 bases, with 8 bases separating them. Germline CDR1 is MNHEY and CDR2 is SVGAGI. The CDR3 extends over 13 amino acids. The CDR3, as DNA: TGTGCCAGCAGTTACGGGGGCGGTCAGCCCCAGCATTTT. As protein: CASSYGGGQPQHF.

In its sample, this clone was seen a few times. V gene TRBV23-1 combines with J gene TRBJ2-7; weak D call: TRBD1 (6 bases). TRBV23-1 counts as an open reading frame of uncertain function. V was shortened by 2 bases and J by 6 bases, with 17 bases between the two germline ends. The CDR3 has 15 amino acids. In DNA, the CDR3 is TGCGCCAGCAGTCAAGCCCCAGGACAGTTCTGCGAGCAGTACTTC. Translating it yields CASSQAPGQFCEQYF.

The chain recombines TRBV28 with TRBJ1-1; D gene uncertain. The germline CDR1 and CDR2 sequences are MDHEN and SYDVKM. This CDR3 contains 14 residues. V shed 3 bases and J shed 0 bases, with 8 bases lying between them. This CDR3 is CASSFDNLNTEAFF. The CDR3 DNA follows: TGTGCCAGCAGTTTCGACAACCTGAACACTGAAGCTTTCTTT.

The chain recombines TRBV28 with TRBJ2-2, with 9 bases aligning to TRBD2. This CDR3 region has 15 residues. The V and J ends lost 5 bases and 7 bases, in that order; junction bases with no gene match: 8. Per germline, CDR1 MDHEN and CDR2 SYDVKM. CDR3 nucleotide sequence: TGTGCCAGCAGTGTTCTAGCGGGGAGGGTCGGGGAGCTGTTTTTT. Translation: CASSVLAGRVGELFF.